What follows are 17 T cell receptor beta chains derived from one specimen sequenced in a study of regulatory T cells in long-lasting Graves disease. CDR3 regions were amplified by Arm-PCR using iRepertoire HTBI primers to build TCR beta libraries. MiXCR was run by TCRdb on the multiplex PCR reads, yielding one entry per CDR3 protein. The data contain under 800,000 distinct CDR3 sequences, 16% of them singletons. Time point in this sample: newly diagnosed GD, antithyroid drugs for less than 3 months. Generation of the TCR library employed RNA extracted from PBMCs. This same sample was also taken into another study, of T cells in Graves' hyperthyroidism and ophthalmopathy.

The sample consisted of peripheral blood mononuclear cells (PBMCs), taken at new diagnosis, from a patient treated with antithyroid drugs. Every receptor here comes from a woman aged 25 to 39 with Graves disease.

The chain combines TRBV18 with TRBJ1-1, with D perhaps TRBD1 (6 bases). The CDR3 sequence is 15 residues long. Between the trimmed V and J ends, which lost 5 bases and 2 bases, there was a span of 15 bases. Germline loops: CDR1 KGHSH, CDR2 LQKENI. CDR3 in DNA: TGTGCCAGCTCAGAATCCCCGGGGGCCAACACTGAAGCTTTCTTT. This sequence encodes CASSESPGANTEAFF.

There are many counts of this clonotype. The chain has TRBV27 and TRBJ1-2; 9 nucleotides line up with TRBD1. The length of the CDR3 is 15 residues. Per the germline V gene, CDR1 is MNHEY and CDR2 is SMNVEV (reference sequence). V gave up 3 bases and J gave up 4 bases; unmatched junction bases: 6. CDR3 sequence (DNA): TGTGCCAGCAGTTTCACAGGGGGCAAAGGCTATGGCTACACCTTC. Its protein product is CASSFTGGKGYGYTF.

The sample holds many counts of this clonotype. This chain connects TRBV19 to TRBJ1-2; D may be TRBD1 (6 bases). V was shortened by 6 bases and J by 8 bases, with 16 bases between the two germline ends. Looked up from germline, CDR1 is LNHDA and CDR2 is SQIVND (reference sequence). This CDR3 is built from 13 residues. The CDR3 here is CASSPQGFGGYTF. The CDR3 DNA follows: TGTGCCAGTAGCCCTCAGGGGTTCGGAGGCTACACCTTC.

This clonotype has a count of ten or more. The V and J genes are TRBV19 and TRBJ1-5, with TRBD1 identical over 9 bases. The CDR3 has 13 amino acids. The J segment lost 4 bases and the V segment lost 8 bases, leaving 3 bases of the junction unmatched. The germline CDR1 and CDR2 sequences are LNHDA and SQIVND (reference sequence). CDR3 bases: TGTGCCAGTGCGGACAGGGGAAATCAGCCCCAGCATTTT. Translation: CASADRGNQPQHF. Variable domain in full (rest from reference TRBV19 and TRBJ1-5): DGGITQSPKYLFRKEGQNVTLSCEQNLNHDAMYWYRQDPGQGLRLIYYSQIVNDFQKGDIAEGYSVSREKKESFPLTVTSAQKNPTAFYLCASADRGNQPQHFGDGTRLSIL.

The V gene is TRBV6-9, the J gene TRBJ2-1; D is possibly TRBD2 (6 bases). Trimming left V 3 bases short and J 0 bases short, with 9 bases between. The CDR3 is 15 amino acids. Germline-derived CDR1 and CDR2 are MNHGY and SVAAGI. CDR3 nucleotide sequence: TGTGCCAGCAGTTACTACGGGAGCTCCTACAATGAGCAGTTCTTC. Translated, it gives CASSYYGSSYNEQFF.

In its sample, this clonotype was seen many times. The chain employs TRBV27 and TRBJ2-7; D remains unclear. The CDR3 spans 10 residues. The germline V gene has CDR1 MNHEY and CDR2 SMNVEV (reference sequence). With 8 bases removed from V and 3 bases from J, the gap between germline ends came to 5 bases. This CDR3 reads CASGDYEQYF. CDR3 bases: TGTGCCAGCGGCGACTACGAGCAGTACTTC.

This clonotype was recorded at least ten times. This sequence joins TRBV7-9 and TRBJ1-1; D is perhaps TRBD1 (6 bases). Trimming removed 5 bases from V and 4 bases from J, with 20 bases in between. CDR3 length equals 16 residues. Germline loops: CDR1 SEHNR, CDR2 FQNEAQ (reference sequence). CDR3 nucleotides: TGTGCCAGCAGCCCGTTTTTGACGGGGGCGGGCACTGAAGCTTTCTTT. Translating gives CASSPFLTGAGTEAFF.

On this clonotype: A much larger clone lies one base from this, so it may be a read error. V gene TRBV28 combines with J gene TRBJ2-3; 8 nucleotides agree with TRBD1. Per germline, CDR1 MDHEN and CDR2 SYDVKM. The CDR3 is 15 amino acids. DNA of the CDR3: TGTGCCAGCAGTAGAGGGGACAGGTCTACCTACGAGCAGTGCTTC. Translation gives CASSRGDRSTYEQCF.

This clonotype came up many times. The chain employs TRBV13 and TRBJ1-3; the D is unclear. The CDR3 totals 14 residues. Per germline, CDR1 PRHDT and CDR2 FYEKMQ (reference sequence). V lost 5 bases and J lost 1, with 9 bases in between. The CDR3 here is CASSRTVSGNTIYF. The CDR3 nucleotides read TGTGCCAGCAGCAGGACGGTTTCTGGAAACACCATATATTTT.

At least ten counts were recorded for this clonotype. The chain carries TRBV3-1 and TRBJ2-1, with D perhaps matching TRBD1 or TRBD2 (5 bases each). There are 14 residues in the CDR3. V was shortened by 2 bases and J by 4 bases, with 9 bases between the two germline ends. The germline V gene encodes CDR1 LGHDT and CDR2 YNNKEL (reference sequence). Here the CDR3 reads CASSQSGPYNEQFF. The DNA for the CDR3 is TGTGCCAGCAGCCAATCGGGACCTTACAATGAGCAGTTCTTC.

This clonotype occurred many times. The V and J genes are TRBV11-2 and TRBJ2-1; D is ambiguous. This CDR3 is built from 14 residues. Trimming removed 0 bases at V and 8 bases at J, with 11 bases between. Germline lookup yields CDR1 SGHAT and CDR2 FQNNGV. The DNA of the CDR3 is TGTGCCAGCAGCTTAGATCGCGCGTACGATGAGCAGTTCTTC. Protein sequence: CASSLDRAYDEQFF.

Only a few counts were recorded for this clonotype. This chain connects TRBV10-2 to TRBJ1-5, with no clear D. V lost 7 bases and J 4 bases, leaving 11 bases between the germline ends. There are 13 residues in the CDR3. Germline loops: CDR1 WSHSY, CDR2 SAAADI. As DNA, the CDR3 is TGCGCCAGCATGGGTGTGAGTAATCAGCCCCAGCATTTT. This encodes CASMGVSNQPQHF.

This clonotype was counted ten times or more. The rearrangement links TRBV16 to TRBJ1-1; D is possibly TRBD1 (6 bases). V was shortened by 2 bases and J by 4 bases, with 20 bases between the two germline ends. Looked up from germline, CDR1 is KGHSY and CDR2 is FQNENV. The CDR3 covers 17 residues. As DNA, the CDR3 is TGTGCCAGCAGCCAAAGGAAGTCCAGGGGTCAAGGCACTGAAGCTTTCTTT. It codes for CASSQRKSRGQGTEAFF.

The sample holds a few counts of this clonotype. CDR3 nucleotide sequence: TGTGCCAGCAGCTTGAGTGATGGGGGACCGTATGGCTACACCTTC. It yields the protein CASSLSDGGPYGYTF. The V gene is TRBV7-2, the J gene TRBJ1-2; the D gene is possibly TRBD1 (5 bases). V gave up 3 bases and J gave up 5 bases, with 16 bases separating them. This CDR3 contains 15 residues. CDR1 and CDR2 (germline): SGHTA, FQGNSA. The whole variable domain, filled in from reference TRBV7-2 and TRBJ1-2, reads GAGVSQSPSNKVTEKGKDVELRCDPISGHTALYWYRQSLGQGLEFLIYFQGNSAPDKSGLPSDRFSAERTGGSVSTLTIQRTQQEDSAVYLCASSLSDGGPYGYTFGSGTRLTVV.

The chain employs TRBV19 and TRBJ1-1; D is unclear. CDR3 length equals 15 residues. Germline-derived CDR1 and CDR2 are LNHDA and SQIVND (reference sequence). Deletions cut 2 bases from V and 1 base from J, with 11 bases between. The CDR3 region is CASSISDSPNTEAFF. The CDR3 DNA follows: TGTGCCAGTAGTATATCCGATTCCCCGAACACTGAAGCTTTCTTT.

This clonotype was seen repeatedly, ten times or more. This chain uses TRBV2 with TRBJ2-7; a possible D gene is TRBD1 (6 bases). The germline V and J ends were trimmed by 6 bases and 2 bases, with 11 bases remaining between them. Looked up from germline, CDR1 is SNHLY and CDR2 is FYNNEI. The CDR3 is 13 residues long. CDR3 coding DNA: TGTGCCAGCAGCCTACAGGGAGCCTACGAGCAGTACTTC. Its protein is CASSLQGAYEQYF.

Many counts were recorded for this clonotype. The chain carries TRBV27 and TRBJ2-5; TRBD2 agrees at 7 bases. The germline CDR1 and CDR2 sequences are MNHEY and SMNVEV (reference sequence). V was pared by 6 bases and J by 5 bases, with 12 bases of the junction left unmatched. This CDR3 has 15 amino acids. CDR3 DNA sequence: TGTGCCAGCAGACGCGGGAGATCCTTCAAGGAGACCCAGTACTTC. Protein: CASRRGRSFKETQYF.